This passage covers 15 T cell receptor beta chains from one sample sequenced in a study of CD8 T cells in Susac syndrome. With random hexamers, reverse transcription was performed on roughly 0.5 to 1 ug of RNA. TCRdb recomputed calls from the immunoSEQ multiplex PCR reads with MiXCR, one row per CDR3 protein. This sample has roughly 200,000 distinct CDR3 sequences, with about 95% found just once. The sequencing input was CD4+ T cells from PBMCs. The receptors come from a human donor in good health.

This sequence joins TRBV27 and TRBJ2-7; 11 bases are a match to TRBD2. Trimming took 3 bases from V and 4 from J; bases not matched to a gene: 5. Germline values: CDR1 MNHEY, CDR2 SMNVEV (reference sequence). This CDR3 is built from 15 residues. This CDR3 reads CASSFPGLAVYEQYF. DNA of the CDR3: TGTGCCAGCAGTTTTCCGGGACTAGCGGTTTACGAGCAGTACTTC.

The CDR3 DNA is TGCAGTGCTAGTAAGGTAGAAGGGGCAGGAACCTACGAGCAGTACTTC. This translates into CSASKVEGAGTYEQYF. The J gene is TRBJ2-7, the V gene TRBV20-1; TRBD1 might be the D (5 bases). V was shortened by 3 bases and J by 2 bases, with 20 bases between the two germline ends. The germline CDR1 and CDR2 sequences are DFQATT and SNEGSKA (reference sequence). This CDR3 is built from 16 residues.

V is TRBV9 and J is TRBJ2-4, with TRBD2 as a possible D gene (6 bases). The CDR3 spans 19 residues. Trimming pared 3 bases from V and 1 base from J, leaving 23 bases between. CDR1 and CDR2 (germline): SGDLS, YYNGEE. For the CDR3, the DNA is TGTGCCAGCAGCGGGGCAGGCGGGATTTCCGGGGTGGCCAAAAACATTCAGTACTTC. Its protein product is CASSGAGGISGVAKNIQYF.

The gene calls are TRBV29-1 and TRBJ2-1; TRBD2 matches at 13 bases. Germline CDR1 reads SQVTM; CDR2 reads ANQGSEA. The ends lost 6 bases at V and 2 bases at J; junction bases unmatched: 7. The CDR3 totals 16 residues. CDR3 nucleotide sequence: TGCAGCGTCCAAGGACTAGCGGGAGAAACCTACAATGAGCAGTTCTTC. Its translation: CSVQGLAGETYNEQFF.

This chain joins TRBV29-1 and TRBJ1-2; D not certain. The CDR3 spans 13 residues. Per germline, CDR1 SQVTM and CDR2 ANQGSEA. Between the trimmed V and J ends, which lost 7 bases and 4 bases, there was a span of 16 bases. The CDR3 DNA follows: TGCAGCGCAGGCGTCGGTGGTAGCTATGGCTACACCTTC. Protein: CSAGVGGSYGYTF.

This chain joins TRBV4-3 and TRBJ2-4; D gene unclear. V dropped 1 base and J dropped 0 bases, with 10 bases sitting between them. This CDR3 is built from 16 residues. The germline V gene has CDR1 LGHNA and CDR2 YSLEER. The CDR3 reads CASSQVPLIAKNIQYF. In nucleotides, the CDR3 is TGCGCCAGCAGCCAAGTCCCCCTTATAGCCAAAAACATTCAGTACTTC.

The chain joins TRBV30 to TRBJ2-1; perhaps TRBD2 as D (6 bases). V was shortened by 2 bases and J by 7 bases, with 15 bases between the two germline ends. This CDR3 comprises 14 residues. The V gene's germline CDR1 is GTSNPN and CDR2 SVGIG (reference sequence). CDR3 bases: TGTGCCTGGAGTAAGGGTGGAGGGTGGAATGAGCAGTTCTTC. Residues: CAWSKGGGWNEQFF.

This chain links TRBV28 with TRBJ2-7, with D unresolved. The CDR3 has 16 residues. CDR1 is MDHEN, CDR2 SYDVKM, per germline. The V and J ends lost 3 bases and 6 bases respectively, with 21 bases between them. DNA of the CDR3: TGTGCCAGCAGTTTCCCCTCCTTCCGAACTCGCCCCGAGCAGTACTTC. It yields the protein CASSFPSFRTRPEQYF.

This chain joins TRBV20-1 and TRBJ2-7, with 10 nucleotides matching TRBD2. The CDR3 consists of 14 residues. V was clipped by 0 bases and J by 3 bases; unmatched bases: 2. Germline V gene lookup returns CDR1 DFQATT and CDR2 SNEGSKA (reference sequence). CDR3 coding DNA: TGCAGTGCTAGAGATTCTAGCGGGAGCTACGAGCAGTACTTC. Its translation: CSARDSSGSYEQYF.

DNA for the CDR3: TGCAGTGTGCCCGGGGCCAGCGAGGAGACCCAGTACTTC. Protein sequence: CSVPGASEETQYF. This chain connects TRBV20-1 to TRBJ2-5; D assignment may be TRBD1 or TRBD2 (5 bases each). There are 13 residues in the CDR3. Germline values: CDR1 DFQATT, CDR2 SNEGSKA (reference sequence). V was trimmed by 7 bases and J by 5 bases, leaving 17 bases between them.

The chain couples TRBV30 to TRBJ1-1, with no clear D. Trimming pared 0 bases from V and 1 base from J, leaving 6 bases between. Germline loops: CDR1 GTSNPN, CDR2 SVGIG (reference sequence). This CDR3 region has 13 residues. CDR3 amino acids: CAWSVSPNTEAFF. For the CDR3, the DNA is TGTGCCTGGAGTGTAAGCCCGAACACTGAAGCTTTCTTT.

The chain uses TRBV7-9 and TRBJ2-1; tentative D call: TRBD2 (6 bases). V gave up 5 bases and J gave up 5 bases, with 16 bases separating them. This CDR3 region has 15 residues. Per germline, CDR1 SEHNR and CDR2 FQNEAQ (reference sequence). The CDR3 coding sequence is TGTGCCAGCAGCGCTACCCGGGACTCTGACAATGAGCAGTTCTTC. It translates to CASSATRDSDNEQFF.

CDR3 sequence reads: CASRGRGDTQYF. DNA for the CDR3: TGTGCCAGCAGGGGTCGGGGAGATACGCAGTATTTT. The chain has TRBV7-3 and TRBJ2-3; D is possibly TRBD2 (5 bases). This CDR3 spans 12 amino acids. V lost 6 bases, J lost 5 bases, and 9 bases lay in between. Germline V gene data show CDR1 as SGHTA and CDR2 as FQGTGA.

The chain recombines TRBV3-1 with TRBJ2-1, with TRBD2 matching 8 bases. The germline CDR1 and CDR2 sequences are LGHDT and YNNKEL (reference sequence). V was pared by 5 bases and J by 9 bases, with 15 bases of the junction left unmatched. The CDR3 loop spans 16 amino acids. CDR3 DNA: TGTGCCAGCAGCTGGGGGTCGGGAGGGCTCCTTACTGAGCAGTTCTTC. Translation: CASSWGSGGLLTEQFF.

The V gene is TRBV27, the J gene TRBJ2-5; 7 positions match TRBD1. With 10 bases clipped from V and 4 bases from J, the junction kept 9 bases outside the gene matches. CDR3 length: 13 residues. In germline, CDR1 is MNHEY, CDR2 SMNVEV (reference sequence). Written as DNA, the CDR3 is TGTGCCACCCGTTCTGCAGGGGGAGAGACCCAGTACTTC. It encodes CATRSAGGETQYF.